There are a few counts of the clone carrying this T cell receptor beta chain. Its antigen is still unknown. This sample is part of a study of vaccination and CD4 T cells after COVID-19. Background on the study: Sampling post-COVID took place a median 101 days after diagnosis (range 35 to 161). Convalescent patients, three in number, were sampled at day 14 and days 161 to 241 post-vaccination.

The CDR3 has 15 amino acids. Trimming removed 5 bases at V and 4 bases at J, with 17 bases between. CDR1 is MDHEN, CDR2 SYDVKM, per germline. Time point reported: late sampling 161 to 241 days after vaccination in three convalescent patients. Treatment here: approximately 9-day PBMC culture with coronavirus spike peptide pools or control peptides (ViraFEST assay). At days 3 and 7, half the medium was exchanged for fresh IL-2 medium. Researchers used the Oncomine TCR Beta short-read assay to sequence DNA from cultured CD4+ T cells. TCRdb itself ran the PCR reads through MiXCR, one entry per CDR3 protein. In the table there are under 30,000 distinct CDR3 sequences, 36% of which are singletons.

The material was CD4+ T cells from blood, cultured in vitro, obtained about 7 months after SARS-CoV-2 vaccination. This TCR derives from a human donor who had recovered from COVID-19. The chain couples TRBV28 to TRBJ1-2; D ambiguous. The CDR3 sequence is CASSPLNVWAYGYTF. In DNA form, the CDR3 reads TGTGCCAGCAGTCCCCTCAATGTTTGGGCCTATGGCTACACCTTC.